The clone carrying this T cell receptor beta chain came up many times. What it recognizes is unknown. V lost 5 bases, J lost 2 bases, and 9 bases lay in between. From germline, CDR1 is SGHTA and CDR2 FQGNSA. The CDR3 extends over 13 amino acids. These data come from a study of metastatic and nonmetastatic thyroid tumors. TCRdb re-called the PCR reads via MiXCR. Of more than 25,000 clones listed, around 7% are singletons. Broader study findings: Malignant thyroid tumors reportedly exceeded benign nodules significantly in TCR beta diversity, with the difference appearing in blood and tumor.

Thyroid surgery had not been preceded by any treatment in any patient. Sample: blood. This clonotype originated in a female donor with papillary thyroid cancer or a benign thyroid nodule (not recorded which). Some clones in this sample may be carry-over from other donors' samples. The chain uses TRBV7-2 and TRBJ1-2; no clear D gene. DNA for the CDR3: TGTGCCAGCAGCCTAGGACGGAACTATGGCTACACCTTC. This encodes CASSLGRNYGYTF.